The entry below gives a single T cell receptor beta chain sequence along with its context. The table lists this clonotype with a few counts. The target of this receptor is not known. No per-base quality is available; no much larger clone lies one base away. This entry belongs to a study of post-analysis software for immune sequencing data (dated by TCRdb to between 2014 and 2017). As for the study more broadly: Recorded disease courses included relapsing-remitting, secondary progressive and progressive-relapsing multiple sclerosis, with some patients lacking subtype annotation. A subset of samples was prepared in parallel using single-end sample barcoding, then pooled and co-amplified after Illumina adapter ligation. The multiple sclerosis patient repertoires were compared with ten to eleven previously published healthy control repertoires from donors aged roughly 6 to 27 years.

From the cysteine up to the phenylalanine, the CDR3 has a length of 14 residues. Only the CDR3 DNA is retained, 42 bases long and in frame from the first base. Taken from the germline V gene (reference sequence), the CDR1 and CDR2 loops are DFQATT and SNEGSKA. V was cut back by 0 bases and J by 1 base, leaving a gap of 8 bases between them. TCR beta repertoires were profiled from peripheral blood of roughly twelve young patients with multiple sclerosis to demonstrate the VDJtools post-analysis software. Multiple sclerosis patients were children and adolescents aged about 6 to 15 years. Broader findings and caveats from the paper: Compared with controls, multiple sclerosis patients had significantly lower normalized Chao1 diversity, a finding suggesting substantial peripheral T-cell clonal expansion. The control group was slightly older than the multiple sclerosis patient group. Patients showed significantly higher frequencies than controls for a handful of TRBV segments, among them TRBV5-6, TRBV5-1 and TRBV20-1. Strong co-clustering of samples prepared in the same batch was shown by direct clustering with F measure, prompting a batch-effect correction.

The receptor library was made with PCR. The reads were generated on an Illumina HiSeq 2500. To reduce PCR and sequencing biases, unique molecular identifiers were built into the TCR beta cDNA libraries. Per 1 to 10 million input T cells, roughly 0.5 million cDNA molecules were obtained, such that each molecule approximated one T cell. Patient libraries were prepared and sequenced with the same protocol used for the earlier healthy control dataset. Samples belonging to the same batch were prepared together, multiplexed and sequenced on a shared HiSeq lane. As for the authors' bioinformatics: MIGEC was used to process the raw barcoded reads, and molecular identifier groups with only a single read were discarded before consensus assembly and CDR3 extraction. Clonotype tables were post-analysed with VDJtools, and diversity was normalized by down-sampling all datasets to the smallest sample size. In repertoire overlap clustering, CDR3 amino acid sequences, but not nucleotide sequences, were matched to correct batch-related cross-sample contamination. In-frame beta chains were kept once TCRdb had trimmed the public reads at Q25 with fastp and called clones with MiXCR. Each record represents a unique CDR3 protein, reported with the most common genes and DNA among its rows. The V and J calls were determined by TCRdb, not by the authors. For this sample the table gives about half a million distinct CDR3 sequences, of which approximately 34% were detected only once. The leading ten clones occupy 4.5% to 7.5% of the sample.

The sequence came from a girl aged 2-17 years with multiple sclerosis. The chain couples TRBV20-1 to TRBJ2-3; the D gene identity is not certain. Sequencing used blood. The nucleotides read TGCAGTGCTAGAGATCGGGTGCGCACAGATACGCAGTATTTT. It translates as CSARDRVRTDTQYF.